The T cell receptor (beta chain) under discussion was sequenced for a study of PD-1 blockade in classical Hodgkin lymphoma (TCRdb year 2020). Regarding the research as a whole: Nivolumab dosing was 3 mg/kg intravenously every 2 weeks, continuing until either disease progression or unacceptable toxicity. The study used CyTOF and TCR beta sequencing to define a peripheral blood immune signature of response to PD-1 blockade in classical Hodgkin lymphoma.

The Qiagen DNeasy kit was used to extract genomic DNA from unsorted PBMCs and from the negatively selected CD4+ and CD8+ fractions. TCR beta CDR3 regions were subjected to amplification by immunoSEQ multiplex PCR with primers that anneal to V and J segments. A synthetic immune receptor repertoire was used to minimize amplification bias, and any remaining bias was removed computationally after sequencing. As for the authors' bioinformatics: Repertoire diversity was quantified as the Shannon entropy index using custom Python scripts. Unsorted, CD4+ and CD8+ repertoires were analyzed separately, except in combined analyses where CD4+ and CD8+ sequences were merged in silico. Clonal expansion was defined as at least a 2-fold frequency increase after treatment relative to C1D1, with a pseudocount of 0.5 for undetected baseline clones. Singleton clones were defined as clones with 0 or 1 copy at C1D1, and non-singleton clones were defined as clones with 2 or more copies. Clones expanded in unsorted samples were assigned a CD4+, CD8+ or unknown annotation through matching of protein sequences in sorted samples from the same patient. Wilcoxon tests on paired samples were used to test diversity changes from C1D1 to C4D1. Sourced from immuneACCESS, this table was stored by TCRdb with only in-frame sequences that have V and J called. A share of the clones is absent; for the studies checked, an unresolved V gene accounts for under half, and the remainder has no known explanation. From that table come the V and J calls and clone size; the DNA was used to work out D and trimming. In all, the sample holds 9,500 to 14,000 clones, and about 88% of those were seen once. The top ten hold less than 40% of the sample.

The time point label here, explained by the study, means: cycle 1 day 1 (C1D1), immediately before nivolumab initiation. Every trial patient had relapsed after autologous stem cell transplantation, and cohorts A, B and C differed in prior brentuximab vedotin exposure. The trial cohort included 56 patients with relapsed/refractory classical Hodgkin lymphoma, and each patient had a best overall response of complete response, partial response or progressive disease. Trial patients were treated with single-agent nivolumab in the multi-cohort phase II CheckMate 205 trial. An independent review committee assessed best overall response by applying the 2007 International Working Group response criteria. Trial PBMCs were collected just before the start of nivolumab (C1D1) and during therapy at cycle 2 day 1 and cycle 4 day 1. Peripheral blood was collected in 8 mL Vacutainer Cell Preparation Tubes, from which PBMCs were isolated by centrifugation and then cryopreserved.

The germline V gene provides CDR1 SGHDN and CDR2 FVKESK. The V end loses 0 bases and the J end loses 5 bases, and a stretch of 11 bases separates them. Measured from the cysteine to the phenylalanine, the CDR3 is 15 residues long. This entry keeps only the CDR3 DNA: 45 bases, framed from base 1. Points the paper makes about the study in general: Baseline TCR diversity was reported to be lower in newly diagnosed patients than in healthy donors and to be lower still in relapsed/refractory patients. Lower diversity was observed in patients in whom nivolumab was started less than 1 year after ASCT, and these patients were excluded from later analyses so that confounding by immune reconstitution would be avoided. The study was limited to a single clinical trial cohort, and causes of repertoire differences, possibly disease activity or prior therapy, remained undefined. Trial patients with a complete response had baseline diversity similar to that of newly diagnosed patients, while partial responders and progressors had significantly lower diversity. CD4+ but not CD8+ TCR diversity rose significantly by C4D1 (p=0.0027 vs p=0.16), most apparent in complete responders (p=0.02).

About this clone: Which antigen it targets is not known. No quality values exist for individual bases; no much larger clone is one base distant.

The rearrangement joined TRBV14 to TRBJ1-3; possibly the D gene is TRBD1, per 6 matching bases. Specimen: peripheral blood mononuclear cells (PBMCs), collected at baseline. The TCR comes from a human donor with classical Hodgkin lymphoma. The DNA sequence reads TGTGCCAGCAGCCAAGAAGATGACAGGCGAAACACCATATATTTT. It translates to CASSQEDDRRNTIYF.